This T cell receptor (beta chain) was documented in a study of molecular identifiers for immune sequencing clone quantification. The CDR3 loop spans 16 amino acids. Per germline, CDR1 SGDLS and CDR2 YYNGEE. With V trimmed by 0 bases and J by 4 bases, 9 bases remained unmatched. Naive CD8 T cells underwent sorting with the CD8+CD4-CCR7+CD45RA+ definition. Methods described previously were used for bulk TCR libraries, and listed TCR primers were applied. In TCRdb, the PCR reads were re-called with MiXCR into one record per CDR3 protein. The table lists about 640,000 distinct CDR3 sequences, 15% to 20% of them singletons.

This clonotype originated in a human donor in good health. Some libraries in this study had Jurkat cell RNA spiked in. The chain links TRBV9 to TRBJ2-5; TRBD1 matches at 7 bases. The sequenced material came from naive CD8+ T cells from blood, with Jurkat cell RNA spiked in. Indicated subset: FACS-sorted CD8+CD4-CCR7+CD45RA+ naive T cells. The CDR3 region is CASSVGHSTGVETQYF. The CDR3 DNA follows: TGTGCCAGCAGCGTAGGCCACTCAACAGGGGTAGAGACCCAGTACTTC.